The subject of this entry is one T cell receptor (beta chain). The germline gives CDR1 LNHDA, CDR2 SQIVND (reference sequence). The CDR3 has 14 amino acids. The ends lost 3 bases at V and 5 bases at J; junction bases unmatched: 5. Clones were read by immunoSEQ multiplex PCR, and TCRdb kept only the in-frame ones, dropping some. The table has about 140,000 clones, more than 85% seen once. The data belong to a study of control samples from healthy donors and cancer patients. The source material was blood. The source is a man aged 30 to 45 in good health. J is TRBJ1-1 and V is TRBV19, with 8 bases matching TRBD1. The CDR3 loop is CASSIAQGGTEAFF. The CDR3 DNA follows: TGTGCCAGTAGTATCGCACAGGGGGGGACTGAAGCTTTCTTT. The full variable domain, its missing parts supplied by reference TRBV19 and TRBJ1-1, is DGGITQSPKYLFRKEGQNVTLSCEQNLNHDAMYWYRQDPGQGLRLIYYSQIVNDFQKGDIAEGYSVSREKKESFPLTVTSAQKNPTAFYLCASSIAQGGTEAFFGQGTRLTVV.